A selection of T cell receptor beta chains follows, all from one sample in a study of blood T cell repertoires in COVID-19. TCRdb's copy holds only in-frame clones and misses some; the assay was immunoSEQ multiplex PCR. The sample holds about 46,000 clones; over 75% are singletons and the top ten take more than 15%. Source material: peripheral blood. Every receptor here comes from a human donor in a cohort sampled during active COVID-19. The donor label of this sample is uncertain. Each CDR3 is given with its conserved first and last residue. A D gene is named only where the DNA matches it firmly. Some rows have no size entry. The others give once, few or many, or a class for an expanded clone.

v_call	clone_size	d_call	j_call	cdr3_aa	cdr3_nt
TRBV7-2	.	.	TRBJ2-1	CASSLGFEGGRQFF	TGTGCCAGCAGCTTAGGGTTTGAGGGGGGGCGGCAGTTCTTC
TRBV2	.	TRBD1	TRBJ1-6	CASSGRQGGNSPLHF	TGTGCCAGCAGCGGACGACAGGGGGGGAATTCACCCCTCCACTTT
TRBV11-3	.	.	TRBJ2-2	CASSERQHTGELFF	TGTGCCAGCAGTGAGAGACAGCACACCGGGGAGCTGTTTTTT
TRBV6-6	.	.	TRBJ1-2	CASSRTVANYGYTF	TGTGCCAGCAGCCGGACAGTAGCTAACTATGGCTACACCTTC
TRBV6-5	.	TRBD1	TRBJ2-7	CASRSGTGNEQYF	TGTGCCAGCAGGTCCGGGACAGGGAACGAGCAGTACTTC
TRBV5-1	.	.	TRBJ2-3	CASSPGATTDTQYF	TGCGCCAGCAGCCCAGGGGCCACCACAGATACGCAGTATTTT
TRBV24-1	once	TRBD2	TRBJ2-1	CATSDTLASRNNEQFF	TGTGCCACCAGTGACACACTAGCGAGCAGAAACAATGAGCAGTTCTTC
TRBV3-1/TRBV3-2	.	.	TRBJ2-3	CASTQPGGDTQYF	TGTGCCAGCACCCAACCCGGTGGAGATACGCAGTATTTT
TRBV28	.	TRBD1	TRBJ2-7	CASSPGTGGQSYEQYF	TGTGCCAGCAGTCCCGGGACAGGCGGGCAATCCTACGAGCAGTACTTC
TRBV7-2	.	TRBD2	TRBJ2-2	CASSSLAGGSTGELFF	TGTGCCAGCAGCTCACTAGCGGGGGGCAGCACCGGGGAGCTGTTTTTT
TRBV30	.	TRBD2	TRBJ2-7	CAWGGGAYEQYF	TGTGCCTGGGGTGGGGGGGCCTACGAGCAGTACTTC